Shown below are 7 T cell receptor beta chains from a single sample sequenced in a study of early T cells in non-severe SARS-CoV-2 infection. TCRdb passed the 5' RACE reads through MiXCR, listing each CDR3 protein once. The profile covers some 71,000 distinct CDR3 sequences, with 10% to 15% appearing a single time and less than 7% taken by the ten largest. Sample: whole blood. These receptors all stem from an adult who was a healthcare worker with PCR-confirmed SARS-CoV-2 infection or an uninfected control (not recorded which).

This CDR3 reads CASSYWAGSLTGELFF. The CDR3 DNA reads TGTGCCAGCAGCTACTGGGCGGGGAGTCTCACCGGGGAGCTGTTTTTT. The chain uses TRBV12-3 or TRBV12-4 and TRBJ2-2; D perhaps matches TRBD2 (6 bases). V gave up 6 bases and J gave up 4 bases, with 18 bases separating them. The CDR3 is 16 residues long.

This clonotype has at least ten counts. The CDR3 nucleotides read TGTGCCAGCTCACCAAAAGGGAACTCCTACAATGAGCAGTTCTTC. It yields the protein CASSPKGNSYNEQFF. This chain uses TRBV18 with TRBJ2-1; D is unclear. Germline V lookup: CDR1 KGHSH, CDR2 LQKENI. V was clipped by 2 bases and J by 0 bases, with 8 bases between them. The CDR3 sequence is 15 residues long.

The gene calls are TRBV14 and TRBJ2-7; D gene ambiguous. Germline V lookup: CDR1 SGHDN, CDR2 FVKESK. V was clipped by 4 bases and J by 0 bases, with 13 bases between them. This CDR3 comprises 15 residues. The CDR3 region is CASSPRPIPSYEQYF. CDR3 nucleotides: TGTGCCAGCAGCCCTCGACCGATACCCTCCTACGAGCAGTACTTC.

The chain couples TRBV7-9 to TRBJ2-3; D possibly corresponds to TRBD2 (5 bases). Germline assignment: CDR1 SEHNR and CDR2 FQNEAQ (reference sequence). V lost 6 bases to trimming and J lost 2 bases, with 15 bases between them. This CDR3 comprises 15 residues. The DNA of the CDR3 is TGTGCCAGCAGTTCCGGGATTATAGCCACAGATACGCAGTATTTT. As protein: CASSSGIIATDTQYF.

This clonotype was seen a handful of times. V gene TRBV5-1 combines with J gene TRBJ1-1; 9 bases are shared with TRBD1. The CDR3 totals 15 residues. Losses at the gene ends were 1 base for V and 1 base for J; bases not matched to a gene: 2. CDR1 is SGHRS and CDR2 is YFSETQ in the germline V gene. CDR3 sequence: CASSLMGQGNTEAFF. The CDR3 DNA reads TGCGCCAGCAGCTTGATGGGACAGGGGAACACTGAAGCTTTCTTT. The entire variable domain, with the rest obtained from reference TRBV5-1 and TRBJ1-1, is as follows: KAGVTQTPRYLIKTRGQQVTLSCSPISGHRSVSWYQQTPGQGLQFLFEYFSETQRNKGNFPGRFSGRQFSNSRSEMNVSTLELGDSALYLCASSLMGQGNTEAFFGQGTRLTVV.

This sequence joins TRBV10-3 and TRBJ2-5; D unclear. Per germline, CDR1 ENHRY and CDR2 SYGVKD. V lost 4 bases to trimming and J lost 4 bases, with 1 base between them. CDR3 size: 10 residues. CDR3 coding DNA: TGTGCCATCAGTGTAGAGACCCAGTACTTC. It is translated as CAISVETQYF.

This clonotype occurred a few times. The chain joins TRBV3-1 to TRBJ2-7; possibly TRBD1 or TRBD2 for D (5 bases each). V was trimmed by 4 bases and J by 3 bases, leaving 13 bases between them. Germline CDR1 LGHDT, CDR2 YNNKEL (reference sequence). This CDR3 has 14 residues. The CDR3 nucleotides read TGTGCCAGCAGCCTGGGGGTTCAGATCTACGAGCAGTACTTC. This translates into CASSLGVQIYEQYF.